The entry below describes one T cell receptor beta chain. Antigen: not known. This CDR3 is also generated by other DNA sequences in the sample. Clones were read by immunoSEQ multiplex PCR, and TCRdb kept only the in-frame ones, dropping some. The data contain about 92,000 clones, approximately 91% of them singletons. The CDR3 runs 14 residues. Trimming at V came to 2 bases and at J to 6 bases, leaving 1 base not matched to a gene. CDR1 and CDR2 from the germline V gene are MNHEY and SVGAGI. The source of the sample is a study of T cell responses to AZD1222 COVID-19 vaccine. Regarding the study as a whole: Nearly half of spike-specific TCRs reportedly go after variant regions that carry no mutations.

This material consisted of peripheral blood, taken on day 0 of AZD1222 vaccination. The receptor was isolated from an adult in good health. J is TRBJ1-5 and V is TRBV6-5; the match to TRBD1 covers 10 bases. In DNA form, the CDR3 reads TGTGCCAGCAGTTACGGACAGGGGGGTCAGCCCCAGCATTTT. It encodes CASSYGQGGQPQHF.